This T cell receptor beta chain was identified during a study of CD8 T cells in Susac syndrome. With random hexamers, roughly 0.45 to 1 ug RNA was reverse transcribed. TCRdb redid the calling of the immunoSEQ multiplex PCR reads with MiXCR, one entry per CDR3 protein. The table has approximately 220,000 distinct CDR3 sequences, about 93% seen once. V was clipped by 3 bases and J by 6 bases; unmatched bases: 10. From germline, CDR1 is SNHLY and CDR2 FYNNEI. This CDR3 is built from 15 residues. The TCR originated in a human donor with multiple sclerosis. Sequencing was done on a sample of CD8+ T cells from PBMCs. The chain has TRBV2 and TRBJ1-2, with 7 positions matching TRBD1. CDR3 coding DNA: TGTGCCAGCAGTGAGGCGGGACAGAGAATGGATGGCTACACCTTC. Translating gives CASSEAGQRMDGYTF.